Each of the 18 T cell receptor beta chains below was sequenced from the same sample in a study of chemoradiotherapy in HPV16-positive cancers. Only in-frame clones appear in the TCRdb table, and some are missing; sequencing was by immunoSEQ multiplex PCR. This sample carries 65,000 to 80,000 clones, approximately 91% of them seen once, and the ten largest clones take around 3.8%. Sample: blood, taken from a patient who underwent chemoradiotherapy. The receptors here all came from a human donor with HPV-associated anogenital cancer.

The chain uses TRBV5-5 and TRBJ2-7; maybe TRBD1 (6 bases). There are 14 residues in the CDR3. Germline CDR1 is SGHKS and CDR2 is YYEKEE (reference sequence). Trimming removed 0 bases from V and 3 bases from J, with 10 bases in between. CDR3 DNA: TGTGCCAGCAGCTTGGGGACAGTGCTCTACGAGCAGTACTTC. Its translation is CASSLGTVLYEQYF.

The V call is TRBV18, the J call TRBJ2-3; 10 bases map to TRBD2. V lost 4 bases and J lost 0; bases outside the gene matches: 1. Germline lookup yields CDR1 KGHSH and CDR2 LQKENI. This CDR3 region has 15 residues. The CDR3 sequence: CASSLLAGSTDTQYF. CDR3 DNA: TGTGCCAGCTCACTACTAGCGGGGAGCACAGATACGCAGTATTTT. Full variable domain (rest looked up from reference TRBV18 and TRBJ2-3): NAGVMQNPRHLVRRRGQEARLRCSPMKGHSHVYWYRQLPEEGLKFMVYLQKENIIDESGMPKERFSAEFPKEGPSILRIQQVVRGDSAAYFCASSLLAGSTDTQYFGPGTRLTVL.

The gene calls are TRBV5-1 and TRBJ1-1, with a tentative D call TRBD1 (5 bases). Trimming took 6 bases from V and 8 from J, leaving 20 bases between them. CDR1 is SGHRS and CDR2 is YFSETQ in the germline V gene. The CDR3 is 14 amino acids. The CDR3 loop is CASTSVGGEAEAFF. As DNA, the CDR3 is TGCGCCAGCACTTCGGTTGGGGGGGAAGCAGAAGCTTTCTTT.

The V gene is TRBV5-1, the J gene TRBJ2-2; 10 positions match TRBD1. There are 16 residues in the CDR3. Germline CDR1 and CDR2: SGHRS and YFSETQ. V trimming: 2 bases; J trimming: 7 bases; junction bases outside the gene matches: 8. The CDR3 loop reads CASSFTGTGAIGELFF. Here the CDR3 DNA reads TGCGCCAGCAGCTTCACCGGGACAGGGGCAATCGGGGAGCTGTTTTTT.

This chain connects TRBV5-6 to TRBJ2-7, with TRBD1 matching over 9 bases. The CDR3 extends over 15 amino acids. In germline, CDR1 is SGHDT, CDR2 YYEEEE. V shed 4 bases, J shed 2 bases, and the junction held 7 bases outside the gene matches. As DNA, the CDR3 is TGTGCCAGCAGCCCGCGGGACAGGGCCACCTACGAGCAGTACTTC. Its translation: CASSPRDRATYEQYF. The full variable domain, completed using reference TRBV5-6 and TRBJ2-7, is DAGVTQSPTHLIKTRGQQVTLRCSPKSGHDTVSWYQQALGQGPQFIFQYYEEEERQRGNFPDRFSGHQFPNYSSELNVNALLLGDSALYLCASSPRDRATYEQYFGPGTRLTVT.

V gene TRBV5-1 combines with J gene TRBJ1-1; TRBD1 matches at 8 bases. This CDR3 contains 15 residues. The germline V gene encodes CDR1 SGHRS and CDR2 YFSETQ. Germline trimming cut 4 bases from V and 1 base from J; bases unmatched to any gene: 6. The CDR3 bases are TGCGCCAGCAGCCCTCCGGACAGGGAGAACACTGAAGCTTTCTTT. It specifies CASSPPDRENTEAFF.

This clone was detected only once. The J gene is TRBJ2-1, the V gene TRBV11-2; D possibly corresponds to TRBD2 (6 bases). Germline V lookup: CDR1 SGHAT, CDR2 FQNNGV. V was shortened by 5 bases and J by 10 bases, with 9 bases between the two germline ends. There are 11 residues in the CDR3. The CDR3 DNA reads as TGTGCCAGCAGCACTAGCCCCGAGCAGTTCTTC. This translates into CASSTSPEQFF.

J is TRBJ1-1 and V is TRBV5-1; D might be TRBD1 (5 bases). Germline CDR1 SGHRS, CDR2 YFSETQ. V gave up 5 bases and J gave up 1 base, with 9 bases separating them. CDR3 length equals 13 residues. CDR3 residues: CASRSRANTEAFF. The CDR3 bases are TGCGCCAGCAGGAGCAGGGCGAACACTGAAGCTTTCTTT.

This chain uses TRBV14 with TRBJ2-7; D possibly corresponds to TRBD2 (6 bases). In germline, CDR1 is SGHDN, CDR2 FVKESK. CDR3 length: 15 amino acids. Trimming shortened V by 4 bases and J by 2 bases, and 15 bases separated the two germline ends. The CDR3 loop reads CASSRRDSGTYEQYF. CDR3 coding DNA: TGTGCCAGCAGCCGTCGGGATAGCGGAACCTACGAGCAGTACTTC.

This chain uses TRBV19 with TRBJ1-6, with D possibly TRBD1 on 6 matching bases. The CDR3 covers 12 residues. Trimming removed 8 bases at V and 8 bases at J, with 10 bases between. Germline V CDR1 and CDR2: LNHDA, SQIVND (reference sequence). Here the CDR3 DNA reads TGTGCCAGTTGTTACAGGGATTCACCCCTCCACTTT. Translation: CASCYRDSPLHF.

This sequence joins TRBV5-1 and TRBJ1-4; possibly TRBD1 for D (5 bases). The germline CDR1 and CDR2 sequences are SGHRS and YFSETQ. This CDR3 has 15 residues. Trimming removed 0 bases from V and 8 bases from J, with 14 bases in between. DNA for the CDR3: TGCGCCAGCAGCTTGGTCAGCCAGGGTGGGGAAAAACTGTTTTTT. This gives the protein CASSLVSQGGEKLFF.

J is TRBJ1-1 and V is TRBV5-1, with 10 bases matching TRBD1. There are 14 residues in the CDR3. The V gene's germline CDR1 is SGHRS and CDR2 YFSETQ. V shed 4 bases, J shed 2 bases, and the junction held 2 bases outside the gene matches. The chain's CDR3 is CASSATGGNTEAFF. As DNA, the CDR3 is TGCGCCAGCAGCGCGACAGGGGGCAACACTGAAGCTTTCTTT.

This clone was observed a few times. The chain recombines TRBV12-5 with TRBJ1-2; TRBD1 matches at 7 bases. The ends lost 6 bases at V and 7 bases at J; junction bases unmatched: 11. This CDR3 has 14 residues. CDR1 is LGHNT, CDR2 FRNRAP, per germline. CDR3 nucleotides: TGTGCTAGTGGAAAACAGGGGCCTTACAGTGGCTACACCTTC. Amino acids: CASGKQGPYSGYTF.

The chain recombines TRBV27 with TRBJ1-5; TRBD1 might be the D (6 bases). Germline CDR1 is MNHEY and CDR2 is SMNVEV (reference sequence). Trimming stripped 2 bases from V and 2 bases from J, with 13 bases between. The CDR3 loop spans 16 amino acids. The CDR3, as DNA: TGTGCCAGCAGTTTAATGTATCGGGGGCGCAATCAGCCCCAGCATTTT. It yields the protein CASSLMYRGRNQPQHF.

The chain uses TRBV11-2 and TRBJ1-4; D may be TRBD1 (6 bases). Between the trimmed V and J ends, which lost 5 bases and 12 bases, there was a span of 22 bases. The CDR3 runs 15 residues. CDR1 and CDR2 (germline): SGHAT, FQNNGV. The CDR3 DNA is TGTGCCAGCAGCCCCCGGGACACAGGGACCACGGAACTGTTTTTT. This translates into CASSPRDTGTTELFF.

This chain uses TRBV7-9 with TRBJ2-2, with TRBD1 matching over 9 bases. J was trimmed by 5 bases and V by 5 bases; bases with no gene match: 3. CDR3 size: 14 residues. Germline CDR1 SEHNR, CDR2 FQNEAQ (reference sequence). CDR3 in amino acids: CASSAGTGTGELFF. The CDR3, as DNA: TGTGCCAGCAGCGCCGGGACAGGGACCGGGGAGCTGTTTTTT.

This chain joins TRBV5-1 and TRBJ2-3; no reliable D call. There are 13 residues in the CDR3. Germline V gives CDR1 SGHRS, CDR2 YFSETQ. V lost 7 bases to trimming and J lost 2 bases, with 11 bases between them. The CDR3 spells CASAEGHTDTQYF. The CDR3 DNA reads TGCGCCAGCGCGGAAGGGCACACAGATACGCAGTATTTT.

The chain recombines TRBV11-2 with TRBJ1-1; possible D gene TRBD1, 5 bases. The V end was cut by 2 bases, the J end by 1 base, with 20 bases between. The CDR3 extends over 18 amino acids. Germline V lookup: CDR1 SGHAT, CDR2 FQNNGV. The CDR3 spells CASSLINWEEGRNTEAFF. The CDR3 DNA reads TGTGCCAGCAGCTTAATAAATTGGGAGGAGGGGAGGAACACTGAAGCTTTCTTT.